This T cell receptor beta chain was identified in a study of technical replicates of blood from a handful of donors. Profiling relied on immunoSEQ multiplex PCR, and the TCRdb table lists in-frame clones only, not all of them. Here the sample spans about 82,000 clones, approximately 94% being singletons. Germline assignment: CDR1 MDHEN and CDR2 SYDVKM. The ends were cut back, 6 bases at V and 3 bases at J, with 21 bases in the middle. This CDR3 has 16 amino acids. Sequencing was done on a sample of T cells isolated from PBMCs. V and J are TRBV28 and TRBJ2-7, with D maybe TRBD1 (6 bases). The clonotype originates from a human donor in good health. CDR3 nucleotides: TGTGCCAGCAGCGGGATGAGTTTGGACAGCTTCTACGAGCAGTACTTC. Residues: CASSGMSLDSFYEQYF.